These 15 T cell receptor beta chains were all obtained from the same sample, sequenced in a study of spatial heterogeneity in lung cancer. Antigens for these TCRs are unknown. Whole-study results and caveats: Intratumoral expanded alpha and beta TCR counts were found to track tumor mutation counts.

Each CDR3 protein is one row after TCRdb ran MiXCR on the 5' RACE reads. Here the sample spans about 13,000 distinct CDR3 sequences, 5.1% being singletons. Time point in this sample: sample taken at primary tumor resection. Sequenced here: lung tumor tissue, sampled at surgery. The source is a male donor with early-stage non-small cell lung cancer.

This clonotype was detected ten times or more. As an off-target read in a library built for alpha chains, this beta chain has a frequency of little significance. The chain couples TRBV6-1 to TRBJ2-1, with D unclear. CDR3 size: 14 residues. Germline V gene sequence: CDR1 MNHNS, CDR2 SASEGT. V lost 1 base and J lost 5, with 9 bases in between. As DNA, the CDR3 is TGTGCCAGCAGTGAAGAACTAACAGACAATGAGCAGTTCTTC. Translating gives CASSEELTDNEQFF.

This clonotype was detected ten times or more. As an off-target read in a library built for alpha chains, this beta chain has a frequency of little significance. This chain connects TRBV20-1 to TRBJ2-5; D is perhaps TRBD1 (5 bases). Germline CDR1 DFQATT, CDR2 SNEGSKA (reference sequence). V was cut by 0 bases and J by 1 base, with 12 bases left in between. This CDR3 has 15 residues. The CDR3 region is CSARDGALLQETQYF. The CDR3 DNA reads TGCAGTGCTAGAGATGGGGCATTACTCCAAGAGACCCAGTACTTC.

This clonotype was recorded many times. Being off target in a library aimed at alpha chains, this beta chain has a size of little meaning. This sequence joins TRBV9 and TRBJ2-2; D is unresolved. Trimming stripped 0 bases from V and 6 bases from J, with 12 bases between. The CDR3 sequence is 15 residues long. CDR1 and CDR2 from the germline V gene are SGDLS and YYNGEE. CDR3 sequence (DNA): TGTGCCAGCAGCGTAGACGGGCGCGCGGCCGGGGAGCTGTTTTTT. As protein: CASSVDGRAAGELFF.

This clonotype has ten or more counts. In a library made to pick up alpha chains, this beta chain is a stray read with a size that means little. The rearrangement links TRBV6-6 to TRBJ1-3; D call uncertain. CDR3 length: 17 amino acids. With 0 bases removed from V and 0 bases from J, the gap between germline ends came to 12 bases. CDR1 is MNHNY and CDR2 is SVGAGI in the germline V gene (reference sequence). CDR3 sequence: CASSYSLDGDSGNTIYF. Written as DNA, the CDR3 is TGTGCCAGCAGTTACTCGTTAGACGGTGACTCTGGAAACACCATATATTTT.

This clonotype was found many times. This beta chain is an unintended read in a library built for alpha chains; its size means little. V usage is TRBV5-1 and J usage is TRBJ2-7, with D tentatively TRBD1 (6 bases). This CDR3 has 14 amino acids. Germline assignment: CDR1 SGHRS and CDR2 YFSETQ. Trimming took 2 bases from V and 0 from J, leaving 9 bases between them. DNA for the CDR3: TGCGCCAGCAGCTTCACAGGGTTCTCCTACGAGCAGTACTTC. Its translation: CASSFTGFSYEQYF.

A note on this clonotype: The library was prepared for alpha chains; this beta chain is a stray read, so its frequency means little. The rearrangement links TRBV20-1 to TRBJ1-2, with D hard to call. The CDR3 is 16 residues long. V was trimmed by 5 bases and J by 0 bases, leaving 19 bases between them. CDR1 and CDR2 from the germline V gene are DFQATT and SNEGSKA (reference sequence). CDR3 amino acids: CSAPTSGGITNYGYTF. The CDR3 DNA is TGCAGTGCTCCCACGAGCGGTGGCATTACTAACTATGGCTACACCTTC.

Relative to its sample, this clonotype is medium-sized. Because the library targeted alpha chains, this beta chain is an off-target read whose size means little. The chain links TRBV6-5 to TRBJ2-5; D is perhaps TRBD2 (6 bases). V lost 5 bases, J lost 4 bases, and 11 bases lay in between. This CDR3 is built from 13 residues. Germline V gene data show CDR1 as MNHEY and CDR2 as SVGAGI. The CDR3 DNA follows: TGTGCCAGCAGTCATCGGGGGAGAGAGACCCAGTACTTC. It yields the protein CASSHRGRETQYF.

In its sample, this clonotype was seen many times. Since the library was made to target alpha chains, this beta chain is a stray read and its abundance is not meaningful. This CDR3 reads CASSYFQGAEQFF. The CDR3 coding sequence is TGTGCCAGCAGTTACTTTCAGGGTGCTGAGCAGTTCTTC. The rearrangement uses TRBV6-5 and TRBJ2-1, with a weak D call TRBD1 (5 bases). V dropped 1 base and J dropped 9 bases, with 10 bases sitting between them. Germline V gene lookup returns CDR1 MNHEY and CDR2 SVGAGI. The CDR3 is made up of 13 amino acids.

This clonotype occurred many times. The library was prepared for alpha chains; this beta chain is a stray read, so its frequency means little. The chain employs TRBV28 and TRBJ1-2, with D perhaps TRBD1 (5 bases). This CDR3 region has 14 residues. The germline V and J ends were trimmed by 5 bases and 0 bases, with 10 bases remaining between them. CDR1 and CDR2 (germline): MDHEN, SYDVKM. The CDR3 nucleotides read TGTGCCAGCAGTGCAGGGAGTTCTAACTATGGCTACACCTTC. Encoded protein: CASSAGSSNYGYTF.

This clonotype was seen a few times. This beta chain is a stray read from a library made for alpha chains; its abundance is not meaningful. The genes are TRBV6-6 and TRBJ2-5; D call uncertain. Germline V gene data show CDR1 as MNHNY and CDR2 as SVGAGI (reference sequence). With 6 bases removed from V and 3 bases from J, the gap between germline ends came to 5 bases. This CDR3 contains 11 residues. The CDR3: CASSPKETQYF. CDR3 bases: TGTGCCAGCAGCCCAAAAGAGACCCAGTACTTC.

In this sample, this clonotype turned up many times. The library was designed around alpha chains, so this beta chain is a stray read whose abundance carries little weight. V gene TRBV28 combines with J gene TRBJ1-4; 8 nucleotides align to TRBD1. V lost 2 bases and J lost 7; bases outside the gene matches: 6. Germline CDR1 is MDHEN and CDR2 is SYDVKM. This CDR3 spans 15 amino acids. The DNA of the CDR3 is TGTGCCAGCAGTTTAACTGGACAGGGTTCTGAAAAACTGTTTTTT. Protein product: CASSLTGQGSEKLFF.

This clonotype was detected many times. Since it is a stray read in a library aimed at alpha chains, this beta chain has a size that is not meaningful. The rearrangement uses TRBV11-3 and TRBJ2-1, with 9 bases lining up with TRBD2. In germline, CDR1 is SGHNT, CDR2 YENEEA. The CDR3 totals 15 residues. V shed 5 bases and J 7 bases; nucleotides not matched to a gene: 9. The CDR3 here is CASSHPVAGENEQFF. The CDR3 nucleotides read TGTGCCAGCAGCCACCCGGTAGCGGGGGAGAATGAGCAGTTCTTC.

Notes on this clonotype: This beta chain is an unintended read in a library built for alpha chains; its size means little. CDR3 nucleotides: TGTGCCAGCAGTTACGGCGGGAAATCCGGTCCCCAGCATTTT. Translated: CASSYGGKSGPQHF. The V and J genes are TRBV6-2 or TRBV6-3 and TRBJ1-5; D gene uncertain. Trimming stripped 2 bases from V and 10 bases from J, with 15 bases between. There are 14 residues in the CDR3. Looked up from germline, CDR1 is MNHEY and CDR2 is SVGEGT.

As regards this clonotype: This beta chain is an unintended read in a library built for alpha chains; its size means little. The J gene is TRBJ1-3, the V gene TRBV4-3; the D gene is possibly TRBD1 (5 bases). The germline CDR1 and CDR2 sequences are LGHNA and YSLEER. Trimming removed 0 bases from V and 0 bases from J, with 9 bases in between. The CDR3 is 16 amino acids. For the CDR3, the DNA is TGCGCCAGCAGCCAAGATGGGGACTACTCTGGAAACACCATATATTTT. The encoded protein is CASSQDGDYSGNTIYF.

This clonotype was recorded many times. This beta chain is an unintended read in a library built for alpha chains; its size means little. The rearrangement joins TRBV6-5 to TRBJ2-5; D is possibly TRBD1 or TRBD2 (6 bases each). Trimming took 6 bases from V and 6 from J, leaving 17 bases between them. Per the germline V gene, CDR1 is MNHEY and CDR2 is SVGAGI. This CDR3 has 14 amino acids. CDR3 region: CASSPLGGRKTQYF. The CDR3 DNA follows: TGTGCCAGCAGCCCTCTTGGGGGGCGAAAGACCCAGTACTTC.